These T cell receptor beta chains were read from a single sample in a study of OX40 agonist ivuxolimab in advanced cancers. Assay used: immunoSEQ multiplex PCR; TCRdb lists only in-frame clones, some missing. The repertoire has 96,000 or so clones, about four fifths of them found once; the top ten carry 5.8%. The specimen comprised CD4+ or CD8+ T cells sorted from blood, sampled in a trial of the OX40 agonist ivuxolimab. Receptors originate from an adult with an advanced solid tumor such as melanoma, head and neck, liver or kidney cancer. Both conserved end residues are part of each CDR3. A D gene is named only where the DNA matches it firmly. Clone size is shown for a subset of rows, as once, few, many or a class of expanded clone.

.	TRBV4-3	TRBJ2-7	.	TGCGCCAGCAGCCATGACCGGGACAACGAGCAGTACTTC	CASSHDRDNEQYF
.	TRBV27	TRBJ2-5	TRBD1	TGTGCCAGCGGACGGACAGGGTTGGAGACCCAGTACTTC	CASGRTGLETQYF
once	TRBV20-1	TRBJ1-2	.	TGCAGTGCTAGCCAGGACTATGGCTACACCTTC	CSASQDYGYTF
once	TRBV9	TRBJ2-2	.	TGTGCCAGCAGCGTAGGAACATCGAACACCGGGGAGCTGTTTTTT	CASSVGTSNTGELFF
.	TRBV5-1	TRBJ1-4	TRBD1	TGCGCCAGCAGCACAGCGGGACAGGAGAATGAAAAACTGTTTTTT	CASSTAGQENEKLFF
.	TRBV6-1	TRBJ1-1	.	TGTGCCAGCCGTGACAGGACCCCGGGGACTGAAGCTTTCTTT	CASRDRTPGTEAFF
.	TRBV6-5	TRBJ2-7	.	TGTGCCAGCAGTAATCTTCTGGAGCAGTACTTC	CASSNLLEQYF
.	TRBV7-9	TRBJ1-1	.	TGTGCCAGCAGCGTTCCAGGGGACACTGAAGCTTTCTTT	CASSVPGDTEAFF
.	TRBV7-2	TRBJ2-1	.	TGTGCCAGCAGCTTAGGCCGGATTGACAATGAGCAGTTCTTC	CASSLGRIDNEQFF
.	TRBV21-1	TRBJ1-1	.	TGTGCCAGCAGCAAAGGGGGTGGGGCTGAAGCTTTCTTT	CASSKGGGAEAFF
once	TRBV20-1	TRBJ1-1	TRBD1	TGCAGTGCTAGAGTTGGGACAGCTGCTTTCTTT	CSARVGTAAFF
.	TRBV5-1	TRBJ2-3	.	TGCGCCAGCAGCCCGGGAGAGGGGGGCACAGATACGCAGTATTTT	CASSPGEGGTDTQYF
few	TRBV27	TRBJ1-1	.	TGTGCCAGCAGTTTGCGGCTGAACACTGAAGCTTTCTTT	CASSLRLNTEAFF
once	TRBV27	TRBJ2-7	TRBD2	TGTGCCAGCAGTCTTAGCGGGGGGGCCGACGAGCAGTACTTC	CASSLSGGADEQYF
.	TRBV7-2	TRBJ2-1	TRBD2	TGTGCCAGCAGCTTAGGGACTAGGAGAATTGAGCAGTTCTTC	CASSLGTRRIEQFF
once	TRBV10-3	TRBJ1-1	.	TGTGCCACCTCCAAAAATTCGAACACTGAAGCTTTCTTT	CATSKNSNTEAFF
few	TRBV5-1	TRBJ1-5	TRBD1	TGCGCCAGCAGCGTGGGACAGGGCAATCAGCCCCAGCATTTT	CASSVGQGNQPQHF
.	TRBV19	TRBJ1-2	.	TGTGCCAGTATGTCTAATACTCGGGGAGATGGCTACACCTTC	CASMSNTRGDGYTF
.	TRBV5-1	TRBJ2-7	TRBD1	TGCGCCAGCAGCTTGGGGCCACCGGGACAGGGTATGGGCTACGAGCAGTACTTC	CASSLGPPGQGMGYEQYF
.	TRBV7-6	TRBJ1-4	.	TGTGCCAGCAGCTTAAGTTTAATACAGGCGCCGGGTGAAAAACTGTTTTTT	CASSLSLIQAPGEKLFF
.	TRBV9	TRBJ2-3	.	TGTGCCAGCAGCGTCCGGCCTCGTGGCACAGATACGCAGTATTTT	CASSVRPRGTDTQYF
.	TRBV6-5	TRBJ1-3	.	TGTGCCAGCAGTACCGCGACAGCTGGAAACACCATATATTTT	CASSTATAGNTIYF
few	TRBV5-6	TRBJ1-3	.	TGTGCCAGCAGCCGAACCCGGAACTCTGGAAACACCATATATTTT	CASSRTRNSGNTIYF
once	TRBV18	TRBJ1-5	.	TGTGCCAGCTCTCTCGGGACCCTCCATCTCAATCAGCCCCAGCATTTT	CASSLGTLHLNQPQHF
.	TRBV10-3	TRBJ2-3	.	TGTGCCATCAGTGCGGGGGGACAGTTCACAGATACGCAGTATTTT	CAISAGGQFTDTQYF
.	TRBV30	TRBJ1-5	TRBD1	TGTGCCTGGAGCGACAGGGGGAATCAGCCCCAGCATTTT	CAWSDRGNQPQHF
.	TRBV4-2	TRBJ2-1	.	TGTGCCAGCAGCCAAGACGGGGACGTTAACAATGAGCAGTTCTTC	CASSQDGDVNNEQFF
.	TRBV5-6	TRBJ2-7	TRBD1	TGTGCCAGCAGTTCAGGGGGACAGGGGGTCTTC	CASSSGGQGVF
few	TRBV6-1	TRBJ1-2	.	TGTGCCAGCAGTGCCTCAGGGGACTATGGCTACACCTTC	CASSASGDYGYTF